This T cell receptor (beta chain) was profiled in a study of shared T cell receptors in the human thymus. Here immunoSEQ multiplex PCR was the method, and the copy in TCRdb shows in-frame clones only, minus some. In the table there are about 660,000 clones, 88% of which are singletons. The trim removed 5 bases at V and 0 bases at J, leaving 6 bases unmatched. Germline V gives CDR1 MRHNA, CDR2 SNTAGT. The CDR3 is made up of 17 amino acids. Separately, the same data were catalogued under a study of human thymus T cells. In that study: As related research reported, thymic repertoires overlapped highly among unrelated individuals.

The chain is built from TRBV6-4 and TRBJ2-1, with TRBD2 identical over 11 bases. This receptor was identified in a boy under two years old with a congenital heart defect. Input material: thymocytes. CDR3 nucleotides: TGTGCCAGCAGTCCTAGCGGGAGGTCGAGCTCCTACAATGAGCAGTTCTTC. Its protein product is CASSPSGRSSSYNEQFF.